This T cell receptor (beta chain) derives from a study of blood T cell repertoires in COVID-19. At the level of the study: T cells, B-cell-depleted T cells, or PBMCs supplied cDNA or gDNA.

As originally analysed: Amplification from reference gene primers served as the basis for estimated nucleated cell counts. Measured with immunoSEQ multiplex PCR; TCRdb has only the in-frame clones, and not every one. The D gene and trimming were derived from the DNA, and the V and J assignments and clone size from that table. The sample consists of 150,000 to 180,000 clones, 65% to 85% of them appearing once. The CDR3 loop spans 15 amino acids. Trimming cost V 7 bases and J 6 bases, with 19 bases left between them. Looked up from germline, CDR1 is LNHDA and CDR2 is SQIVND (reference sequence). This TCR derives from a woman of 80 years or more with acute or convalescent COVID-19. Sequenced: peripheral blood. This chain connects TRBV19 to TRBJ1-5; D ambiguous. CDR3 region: CASTISNGYGQPQHF. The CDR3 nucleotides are TGTGCCAGTACCATATCGAACGGTTACGGTCAGCCCCAGCATTTT.